This T cell receptor beta chain derives from a study of control samples from healthy donors and cancer patients. The CDR3 length is 17 residues. The germline V gene encodes CDR1 LNHNV and CDR2 YYDKDF (reference sequence). V shed 0 bases, J shed 6 bases, and the junction held 9 bases outside the gene matches. TCRdb keeps only in-frame clones here, not all; method: immunoSEQ multiplex PCR. The profile shows roughly 54,000 clones, approximately 95% of them singletons. V gene TRBV15 combines with J gene TRBJ1-4; TRBD1 matches 8 bases. The receptor comes from a woman under 40 in good health. The sequencing sample was made of blood. The DNA of the CDR3 is TGTGCCACCAGCAGAGAAGACACACAGGGGGAAGATGAAAAACTGTTTTTT. Translated, it gives CATSREDTQGEDEKLFF.